This TCR beta chain derives from a study of cytomegalovirus exposure and HLA in healthy donors. Study-wide points: An Asian-associated ancestry cluster reportedly showed fewer N-insertions than the approximately 700-donor mean in a later analysis. Analyses of presence and absence presupposed an approximately uniform sequencing depth across donors. According to the study, 160 or so TCR beta chains were cytomegalovirus-associated.

Regarding this clone: No antigen is known for it.

PCR amplification relied on 60 Vbeta primers (plus 13 Jbeta primers). The assay was immunoSEQ multiplex PCR, and TCRdb's table has in-frame clones only and misses some. The sample has about 190,000 clones, about four fifths seen once. Germline CDR1 and CDR2: MNHEY and SMNVEV (reference sequence). Trimming took off 2 bases at V and 2 bases at J, with 4 bases between the two ends. The CDR3 totals 13 residues. The V and J genes are TRBV27 and TRBJ1-5; D not certain. Sequencing input: PBMCs. The clonotype comes from a man aged 18-30 years in good health and CMV-seronegative. The CDR3 loop reads CASSLAGNQPQHF. The DNA for the CDR3 is TGTGCCAGCAGTTTAGCGGGCAATCAGCCCCAGCATTTT.